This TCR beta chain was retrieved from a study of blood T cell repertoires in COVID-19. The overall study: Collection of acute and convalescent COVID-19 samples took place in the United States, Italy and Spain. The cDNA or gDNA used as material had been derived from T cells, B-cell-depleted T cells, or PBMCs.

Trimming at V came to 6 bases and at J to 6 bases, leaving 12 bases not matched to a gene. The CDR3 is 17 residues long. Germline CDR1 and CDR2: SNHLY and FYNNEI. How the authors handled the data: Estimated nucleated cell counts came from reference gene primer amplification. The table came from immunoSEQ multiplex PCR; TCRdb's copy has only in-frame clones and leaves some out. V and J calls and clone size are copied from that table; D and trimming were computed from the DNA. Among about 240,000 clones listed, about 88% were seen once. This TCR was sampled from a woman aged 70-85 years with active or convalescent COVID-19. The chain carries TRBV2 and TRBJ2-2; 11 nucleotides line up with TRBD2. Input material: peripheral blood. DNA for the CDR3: TGTGCCAGCAGCTCGAGTTACCTAGCGGGAGGCGCCGGGGAGCTGTTTTTT. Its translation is CASSSSYLAGGAGELFF.